This T cell receptor beta chain was sequenced in a study of blood T cell repertoires in COVID-19. Looking at the study overall: There were acute and convalescent COVID-19 samples, and they came from the United States, Italy and Spain. PBMCs, B-cell-depleted T cells, or T cells were the source of the cDNA or gDNA that made up the material.

J lost 7 bases, V lost 8 bases, and 8 bases had no gene match. CDR1 SNHLY and CDR2 FYNNEI come from the germline V gene. The CDR3 consists of 12 residues. The Seattle patients, enrolled during active infection, were followed longitudinally. Per the original methods: It was from reference gene primer amplification that nucleated cell counts were estimated. TCRdb's copy holds only in-frame clones and misses some; the assay was immunoSEQ multiplex PCR. The V and J calls and clone size come from that table; D and trimming were worked out from the DNA. The table lists approximately 210,000 clones, 94% of them singletons.

Specimen: peripheral blood. This TCR was recovered from a man aged 25 to 40 with COVID-19, enrolled during active disease. The rearrangement links TRBV2 to TRBJ2-7; 7 nucleotides line up with TRBD1. CDR3 in amino acids: CASLGGVLEQYF. The CDR3 region has the DNA TGTGCCAGCTTAGGGGGCGTCTTGGAGCAGTACTTC.